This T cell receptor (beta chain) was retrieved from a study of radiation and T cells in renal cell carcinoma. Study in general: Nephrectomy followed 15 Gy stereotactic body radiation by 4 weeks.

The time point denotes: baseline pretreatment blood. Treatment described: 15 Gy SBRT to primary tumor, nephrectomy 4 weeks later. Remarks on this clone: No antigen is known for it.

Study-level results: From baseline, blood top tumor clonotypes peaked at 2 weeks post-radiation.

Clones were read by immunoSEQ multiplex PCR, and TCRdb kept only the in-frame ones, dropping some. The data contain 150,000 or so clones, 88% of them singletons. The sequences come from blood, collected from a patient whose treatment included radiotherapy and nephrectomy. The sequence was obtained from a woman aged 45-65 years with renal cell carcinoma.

As DNA, the CDR3 is TGTGCCAGCAGCTTATCGGGGGCCGGGTACAATGAGCAGTTCTTC. This gives the protein CASSLSGAGYNEQFF. The chain couples TRBV7-2 to TRBJ2-1, with D perhaps given as TRBD1 or TRBD2 (6 bases each). V was trimmed by 2 bases and J by 4 bases, leaving 12 bases between them. This CDR3 comprises 15 residues. Per germline, CDR1 SGHTA and CDR2 FQGNSA.